Below are 14 T cell receptor beta chains sequenced from a single sample in a study of T cell changes during pregnancy in multiple sclerosis (dated by TCRdb to the late 2010s). The library was obtained by the immunoSEQ multiplex PCR assay. Entries here come from immuneACCESS through TCRdb and include only in-frame sequences with V and J called. Some clones fail to appear in such tables; in the studies checked, an unresolved V gene covers under half of the shortfall, and the cause of the remainder is unknown. This sample comprises tens of thousands of clones, about 90% of them detected only once. The ten largest clones add up to less than 0.6% of the sample. Sample: CD4+ T cells from peripheral blood mononuclear cells, taken in the second trimester of pregnancy. The receptors stem from a female donor with multiple sclerosis, enrolled in a pregnancy study.

The chain is built from TRBV5-6 and TRBJ1-2; no reliable D call. Between the trimmed V and J ends, which lost 0 bases and 4 bases, there was a span of 10 bases. The CDR3 contains 14 residues. Germline V CDR1 and CDR2: SGHDT, YYEEEE. In DNA, the CDR3 is TGTGCCAGCAGCTTGGGGCCCCGCGGCTATGGCTACACCTTC. Translated: CASSLGPRGYGYTF.

The V call is TRBV4-1, the J call TRBJ1-1; 9 bases line up with TRBD1. The junction had 3 bases not matched to a gene; V was cut back by 2 bases and J by 2 bases. The CDR3 is 15 residues long. CDR1 is MGHRA, CDR2 YSYEKL, per germline. In nucleotides, the CDR3 is TGCGCCAGCAGCCAATTGGACAGGGGAAACACTGAAGCTTTCTTT. This gives the protein CASSQLDRGNTEAFF.

CDR3 nucleotides: TGCGCCAGCAATTCGGGGGACTACGAGCAGTACTTC. Translated, it gives CASNSGDYEQYF. This chain links TRBV5-1 with TRBJ2-7; maybe TRBD2 (6 bases). CDR1 and CDR2 from the germline V gene are SGHRS and YFSETQ. The V gene lost 6 bases and the J gene lost 3 bases, with 10 bases spanning the gap. The CDR3 is made up of 12 amino acids.

J is TRBJ2-5 and V is TRBV4-3, with D maybe TRBD2 (7 bases). This CDR3 region has 15 residues. CDR1 and CDR2 from the germline V gene are LGHNA and YSLEER. Trimming took off 1 base at V and 0 bases at J, with 9 bases between the two ends. Written as DNA, the CDR3 is TGCGCCAGCAGCCAAGGGGGGGGCTACCAAGAGACCCAGTACTTC. It translates to CASSQGGGYQETQYF.

This chain connects TRBV2 to TRBJ1-5; D unclear. There are 13 residues in the CDR3. The germline CDR1 and CDR2 sequences are SNHLY and FYNNEI. With 3 bases removed from V and 1 base from J, the gap between germline ends came to 4 bases. The CDR3 here is CASSDESNQPQHF. For the CDR3, the DNA is TGTGCCAGCAGTGATGAGAGCAATCAGCCCCAGCATTTT.

The chain is built from TRBV20-1 and TRBJ1-2; the D gene is possibly TRBD1 (5 bases). Germline CDR1 and CDR2: DFQATT and SNEGSKA (reference sequence). Trimming cost V 1 base and J 7 bases, with 7 bases left between them. There are 11 residues in the CDR3. The CDR3 is CSARAGGGYTF. CDR3 bases: TGCAGTGCTAGAGCGGGGGGTGGCTACACCTTC.

The CDR3 region is CASSQRRGRSKETQYF. In nucleotides, the CDR3 is TGTGCCAGCAGCCAACGGCGCGGGAGGAGCAAAGAGACCCAGTACTTC. The genes are TRBV4-2 and TRBJ2-5; TRBD2 aligns across 8 bases. Germline-derived CDR1 and CDR2 are LGHNA and YNFKEQ. The CDR3 totals 16 residues. Germline trimming cut 2 bases from V and 3 bases from J; bases unmatched to any gene: 8.

The chain has TRBV19 and TRBJ2-2; 15 bases map to TRBD2. The CDR3 extends over 18 amino acids. The germline V gene encodes CDR1 LNHDA and CDR2 SQIVND (reference sequence). V shed 6 bases, J shed 0 bases, and the junction held 5 bases outside the gene matches. CDR3 sequence: CASSLGLAGGSNTGELFF. In DNA, the CDR3 is TGTGCCAGTAGCCTCGGACTAGCGGGAGGGTCGAACACCGGGGAGCTGTTTTTT.

The chain links TRBV6-5 to TRBJ2-7; no clear D. V was clipped by 0 bases and J by 0 bases, with 12 bases between them. The length of the CDR3 is 16 residues. The germline CDR1 and CDR2 sequences are MNHEY and SVGAGI. CDR3 loop: CASSYSTVLGSYEQYF. The CDR3, as DNA: TGTGCCAGCAGTTACTCAACCGTTCTAGGCTCCTACGAGCAGTACTTC.

This chain links TRBV10-3 with TRBJ2-1; 16 bases align to TRBD2. CDR1 and CDR2 from the germline V gene are ENHRY and SYGVKD. V lost 0 bases and J lost 13; bases outside the gene matches: 15. The CDR3 runs 19 residues. The CDR3 here is CAISESSLFGTSGRAFQFF. CDR3 in DNA: TGTGCCATCAGTGAGTCGAGTTTATTCGGGACTAGCGGGAGGGCCTTCCAGTTCTTC.

CDR3 sequence reads: CASSLWAITYEAFF. As DNA, the CDR3 is TGTGCCAGCAGCTTATGGGCTATCACCTATGAAGCTTTCTTT. The V gene is TRBV7-2, the J gene TRBJ1-1; D gene unclear. Germline V gene lookup returns CDR1 SGHTA and CDR2 FQGNSA. The V gene lost 2 bases and the J gene lost 7 bases, with 14 bases spanning the gap. The CDR3 has 14 residues.

The chain links TRBV6-4 to TRBJ2-2, with 8 bases identical to TRBD1. The CDR3 sequence is 15 residues long. Per the germline V gene, CDR1 is MRHNA and CDR2 is SNTAGT. J was trimmed by 7 bases and V by 7 bases; bases with no gene match: 11. CDR3 residues: CASKQTGEFGGELFF. The CDR3 DNA follows: TGTGCCAGCAAACAGACAGGGGAATTTGGCGGGGAGCTGTTTTTT.

This clone was seen more than once but under ten times. V is TRBV6-1 and J is TRBJ2-5, with D possibly being TRBD2 (5 bases). CDR3 length: 14 amino acids. V dropped 0 bases and J dropped 4 bases, with 9 bases sitting between them. Per germline, CDR1 MNHNS and CDR2 SASEGT. The CDR3 DNA reads TGTGCCAGCAGTGAAGCTTCGGCGGGAGAGACCCAGTACTTC. It encodes CASSEASAGETQYF.

The chain uses TRBV6-5 and TRBJ1-5; 8 nucleotides match TRBD1. The germline gives CDR1 MNHEY, CDR2 SVGAGI. The ends lost 5 bases at V and 1 base at J; junction bases unmatched: 4. This CDR3 comprises 15 residues. CDR3 region: CASSKDRASNQPQHF. CDR3 nucleotides: TGTGCCAGCAGTAAGGACAGGGCCAGCAATCAGCCCCAGCATTTT.